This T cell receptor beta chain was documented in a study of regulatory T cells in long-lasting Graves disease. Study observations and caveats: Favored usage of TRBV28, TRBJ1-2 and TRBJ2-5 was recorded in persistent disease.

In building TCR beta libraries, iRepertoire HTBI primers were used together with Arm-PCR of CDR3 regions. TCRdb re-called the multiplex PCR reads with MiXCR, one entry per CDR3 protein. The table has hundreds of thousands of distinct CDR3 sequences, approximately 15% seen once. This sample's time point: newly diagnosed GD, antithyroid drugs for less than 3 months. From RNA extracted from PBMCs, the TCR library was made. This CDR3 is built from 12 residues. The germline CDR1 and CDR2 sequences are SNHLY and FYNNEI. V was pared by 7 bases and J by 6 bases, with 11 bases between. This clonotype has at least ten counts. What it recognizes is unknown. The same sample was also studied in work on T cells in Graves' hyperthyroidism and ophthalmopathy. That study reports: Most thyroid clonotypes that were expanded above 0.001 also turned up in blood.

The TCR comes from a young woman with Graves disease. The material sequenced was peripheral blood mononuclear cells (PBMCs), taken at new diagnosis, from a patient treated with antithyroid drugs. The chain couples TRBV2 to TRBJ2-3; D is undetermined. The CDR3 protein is CASTFGSDTQYF. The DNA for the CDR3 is TGTGCCAGCACATTCGGATCGGATACGCAGTATTTT.